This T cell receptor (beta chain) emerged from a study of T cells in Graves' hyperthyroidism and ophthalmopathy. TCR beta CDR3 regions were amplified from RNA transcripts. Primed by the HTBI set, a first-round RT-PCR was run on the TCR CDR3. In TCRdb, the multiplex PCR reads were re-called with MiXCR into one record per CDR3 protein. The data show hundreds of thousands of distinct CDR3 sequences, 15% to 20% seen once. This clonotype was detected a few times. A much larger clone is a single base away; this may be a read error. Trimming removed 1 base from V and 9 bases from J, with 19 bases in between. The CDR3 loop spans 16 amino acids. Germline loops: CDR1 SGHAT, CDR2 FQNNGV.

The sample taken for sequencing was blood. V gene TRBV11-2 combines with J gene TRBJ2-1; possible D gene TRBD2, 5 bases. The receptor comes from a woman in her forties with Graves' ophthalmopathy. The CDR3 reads CASSLGGGLEFSEQFF. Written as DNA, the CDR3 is TGTGCCAGCAGCTTAGGTGGCGGGCTCGAGTTTAGTGAGCAGTTCTTC.